This T cell receptor (beta chain) was observed in a study of blood T cells in healthy people across ages. Germline loops: CDR1 MNHEY, CDR2 SVGAGI. CDR3 size: 15 residues. V gave up 8 bases and J gave up 4 bases, with 20 bases separating them. The authors ran a second PCR of roughly 6 to 12 cycles using a sample-barcoded 5' primer and a J-beta primer mix. TCRdb itself ran the 5' RACE reads through MiXCR, one entry per CDR3 protein. The sample yields 720,000 or so distinct CDR3 sequences, over 40% seen once. This chain links TRBV6-5 with TRBJ1-2; a weak D match, TRBD1 (5 bases). The TCR comes from an elderly man in good health. Sequenced input: blood. The CDR3 loop reads CASGWDQQTTYGYTF. The CDR3 region has the DNA TGTGCCAGCGGATGGGACCAACAGACGACCTATGGCTACACCTTC.